This T cell receptor (beta chain) was retrieved from a study of cytomegalovirus exposure and HLA in healthy donors. This clone was seen only once. Its target is unknown. V trimming: 5 bases; J trimming: 1 base; junction bases outside the gene matches: 6. The germline V gene encodes CDR1 GTSNPN and CDR2 SVGIG (reference sequence). CDR3 length: 15 amino acids. Whole-study results and caveats: In an earlier analysis, most TCR beta V segments were productive about 87% or about 30% of the time.

Vbeta (60) and Jbeta (13) primers were used in the PCR. Profiling relied on immunoSEQ multiplex PCR, and the TCRdb table lists in-frame clones only, not all of them. This sample has roughly 130,000 clones; 80% occur once, and the top ten carry 1%. Specimen: PBMCs. The V call is TRBV30, the J call TRBJ2-1; 9 nucleotides agree with TRBD2. This sequence was found in a man aged 35-49 years in good health and CMV-seronegative. CDR3 sequence reads: CAWGTGLASYNEQFF. DNA of the CDR3: TGTGCCTGGGGTACCGGACTAGCGTCCTACAATGAGCAGTTCTTC.